This T cell receptor (beta chain) appears in the sequencing data of a study of cytomegalovirus exposure and HLA in healthy donors. Germline CDR1 reads LGHNT; CDR2 reads FRNRAP. CDR3 length equals 12 residues. Deletions cut 1 base from V and 7 bases from J, with 8 bases between. PCR employed 60 Vbeta and 13 Jbeta primers. The data were produced by immunoSEQ multiplex PCR, yet TCRdb's version contains in-frame clones alone and is incomplete. The sample lists some 150,000 clones, roughly 71% occurring once. This chain connects TRBV12-5 to TRBJ2-7; perhaps TRBD2 as D (5 bases). The sequenced sample was PBMCs. The TCR comes from a woman in her 40s in good health and CMV-seronegative. CDR3 loop: CASGLGSGEQYF. For the CDR3, the DNA is TGTGCTAGTGGTTTGGGTTCGGGGGAGCAGTACTTC.